The 14 T cell receptor beta chains below all came from one sample that was sequenced in a study of shared clonotypes between healthy human individuals. Clones were read by immunoSEQ multiplex PCR, and TCRdb kept only the in-frame ones, dropping some. The repertoire consists of about 490,000 clones, with around three quarters occurring once and the leading ten covering approximately 12%. The sequenced sample was PBMCs. Receptors were obtained from a woman aged 40 to 55 in good health. Some clones in this sample may be carry-over from other donors' samples.

The rearrangement links TRBV19 to TRBJ1-1; D unresolved. CDR3 length: 14 residues. Germline CDR1 and CDR2: LNHDA and SQIVND (reference sequence). V was pared by 7 bases and J by 1 base, with 13 bases between. CDR3 nucleotide sequence: TGTGCCAGTACGTTCTCAGTAAGGAACACTGAAGCTTTCTTT. Translating it yields CASTFSVRNTEAFF.

In its sample, this clone was seen many times. The V call is TRBV6-5, the J call TRBJ2-2; D is possibly TRBD2 (6 bases). The V end was cut by 0 bases, the J end by 1 base, with 9 bases between. CDR3 length: 16 residues. In germline, CDR1 is MNHEY, CDR2 SVGAGI. The CDR3 sequence: CASSYSVAENTGELFF. The CDR3 nucleotides read TGTGCCAGCAGTTACTCGGTAGCGGAGAACACCGGGGAGCTGTTTTTT.

This chain joins TRBV5-1 and TRBJ2-1, with 7 bases lining up with TRBD2. The V and J ends lost 0 bases and 2 bases, in that order; junction bases with no gene match: 5. In germline, CDR1 is SGHRS, CDR2 YFSETQ. This CDR3 comprises 16 residues. The CDR3 spells CASSLDEAGAYNEQFF. Here the CDR3 DNA reads TGCGCCAGCAGCTTGGACGAGGCGGGAGCCTACAATGAGCAGTTCTTC.

This chain uses TRBV9 with TRBJ2-3, with a weak D call TRBD2 (7 bases). This CDR3 spans 16 amino acids. V gave up 3 bases and J gave up 2 bases, with 16 bases separating them. The germline V gene encodes CDR1 SGDLS and CDR2 YYNGEE. The CDR3 reads CASSEWSGGFTDTQYF. The CDR3 region has the DNA TGTGCCAGCAGCGAGTGGTCGGGGGGCTTCACAGATACGCAGTATTTT.

The CDR3 nucleotides read TGTGCCTGGAGGAGACAGGGGTTAAGAACTGAAGCTTTCTTT. Its translation is CAWRRQGLRTEAFF. The chain employs TRBV30 and TRBJ1-1, with 8 positions matching TRBD1. The CDR3 is made up of 14 amino acids. Germline V gives CDR1 GTSNPN, CDR2 SVGIG (reference sequence). V was clipped by 3 bases and J by 5 bases; unmatched bases: 8. The complete variable domain, with remaining parts taken from reference TRBV30 and TRBJ1-1, reads SQTIHQWPATLVQPVGSPLSLECTVEGTSNPNLYWYRQAAGRGLQLLFYSVGIGQISSEVPQNLSASRPQDRQFILSSKKLLLSDSGFYLCAWRRQGLRTEAFFGQGTRLTVV.

The rearrangement uses TRBV7-9 and TRBJ2-2; 7 bases fit TRBD1. The V segment lost 0 bases and the J segment 1 base; nucleotides outside the gene matches: 2. The germline V gene has CDR1 SEHNR and CDR2 FQNEAQ (reference sequence). The CDR3 loop spans 16 amino acids. In nucleotides, the CDR3 is TGTGCCAGCAGCTTAGCGTACAGGGGGAACACCGGGGAGCTGTTTTTT. Its protein product is CASSLAYRGNTGELFF.

CDR3 amino acids: CATSRDIAGSSYNEQFF. CDR3 nucleotide sequence: TGTGCCACCAGCAGAGACATAGCGGGATCCTCCTACAATGAGCAGTTCTTC. The V gene is TRBV15, the J gene TRBJ2-1; 8 bases are a match to TRBD2. Losses at the gene ends were 0 bases for V and 0 bases for J; bases not matched to a gene: 4. The CDR3 totals 17 residues. Looked up from germline, CDR1 is LNHNV and CDR2 is YYDKDF (reference sequence).

Only one count was recorded for this clone. This chain joins TRBV5-6 and TRBJ2-5; D may be TRBD2 (5 bases). Trimming cost V 4 bases and J 6 bases, with 16 bases left between them. CDR3 length: 14 amino acids. In germline, CDR1 is SGHDT, CDR2 YYEEEE. The CDR3 spells CASSEAEAGKTQYF. The CDR3 coding sequence is TGTGCCAGCAGCGAAGCCGAGGCCGGGAAGACCCAGTACTTC.

This chain joins TRBV5-4 and TRBJ1-2; D is unclear. This CDR3 has 14 amino acids. Trimming stripped 1 base from V and 2 bases from J, with 9 bases between. Per germline, CDR1 SGHNT and CDR2 YYREEE (reference sequence). CDR3 bases: TGTGCCAGCAGCTTGTGGGGAGGAAACTATGGCTACACCTTC. Protein sequence: CASSLWGGNYGYTF.

The chain carries TRBV6-5 and TRBJ2-7; 7 nucleotides agree with TRBD2. Germline V gene sequence: CDR1 MNHEY, CDR2 SVGAGI. CDR3 length: 16 residues. J lost 4 bases, V lost 0 bases, and 9 bases had no gene match. CDR3 sequence reads: CASSYSSDGRLYEQYF. In DNA form, the CDR3 reads TGTGCCAGCAGTTACTCGAGTGACGGGAGGCTTTACGAGCAGTACTTC.

There are many counts of this clone. The V call is TRBV7-2, the J call TRBJ1-5, with 7 bases that match TRBD1. J was trimmed by 7 bases and V by 5 bases; bases with no gene match: 8. This CDR3 is 14 amino acids long. CDR1 and CDR2 from the germline V gene are SGHTA and FQGNSA. CDR3 sequence: CASSIRQGTQPQHF. The CDR3 region has the DNA TGTGCCAGCAGCATCAGACAGGGTACGCAGCCCCAGCATTTT.

This chain connects TRBV10-1 to TRBJ2-5; the D gene is possibly TRBD1 (5 bases). The CDR3 length is 15 residues. From germline, CDR1 is WNHNN and CDR2 SYGVQD (reference sequence). V was pared by 2 bases and J by 2 bases, with 12 bases between. As DNA, the CDR3 is TGCGCCAGCAGTGAGAACAGGTTGTTGCAAGAGACCCAGTACTTC. It encodes CASSENRLLQETQYF.

V usage is TRBV27 and J usage is TRBJ2-7; 7 nucleotides agree with TRBD2. The CDR3 is 14 residues long. Germline trimming cut 2 bases from V and 9 bases from J; bases unmatched to any gene: 10. Germline lookup yields CDR1 MNHEY and CDR2 SMNVEV (reference sequence). The CDR3 sequence: CASSLLAEWGLQYF. The CDR3 DNA follows: TGTGCCAGCAGTTTACTAGCGGAGTGGGGTTTGCAGTACTTC.

Comment on this clone: This sample includes further DNA sequences coding for the same CDR3. CDR3 sequence reads: CASSQSGTGNQPQHF. The CDR3 DNA reads as TGCGCCAGCAGCCAATCTGGGACGGGCAATCAGCCCCAGCATTTT. V is TRBV4-1 and J is TRBJ1-5, with a tentative D call TRBD1 (5 bases). CDR1 is MGHRA, CDR2 YSYEKL, per germline. CDR3 length equals 15 residues. V was trimmed by 2 bases and J by 2 bases, leaving 10 bases between them.